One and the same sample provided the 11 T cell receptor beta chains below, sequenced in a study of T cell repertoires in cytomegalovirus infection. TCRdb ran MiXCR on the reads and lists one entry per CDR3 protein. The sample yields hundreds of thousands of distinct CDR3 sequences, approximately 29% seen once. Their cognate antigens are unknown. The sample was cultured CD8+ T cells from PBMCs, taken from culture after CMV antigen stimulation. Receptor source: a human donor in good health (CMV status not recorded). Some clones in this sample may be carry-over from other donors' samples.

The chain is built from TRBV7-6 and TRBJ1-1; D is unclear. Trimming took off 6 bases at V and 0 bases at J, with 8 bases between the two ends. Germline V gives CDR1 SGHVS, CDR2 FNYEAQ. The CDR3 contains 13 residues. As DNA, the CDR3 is TGTGCCAGCAGAAGACGAGTGAACACTGAAGCTTTCTTT. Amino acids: CASRRRVNTEAFF.

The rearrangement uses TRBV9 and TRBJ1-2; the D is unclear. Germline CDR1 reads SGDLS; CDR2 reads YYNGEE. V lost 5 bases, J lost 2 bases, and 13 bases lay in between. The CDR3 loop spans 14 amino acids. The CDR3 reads CASSDDGRNYGYTF. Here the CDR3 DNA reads TGTGCCAGCAGTGATGACGGGAGGAACTATGGCTACACCTTC.

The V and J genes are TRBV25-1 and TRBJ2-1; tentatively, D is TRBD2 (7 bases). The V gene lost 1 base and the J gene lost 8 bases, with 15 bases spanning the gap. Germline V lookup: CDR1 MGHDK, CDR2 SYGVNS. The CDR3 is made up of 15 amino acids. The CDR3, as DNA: TGTGCCAGCAGTGAATGGGGGGGGCGCCAAGATGAGCAGTTCTTC. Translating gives CASSEWGGRQDEQFF.

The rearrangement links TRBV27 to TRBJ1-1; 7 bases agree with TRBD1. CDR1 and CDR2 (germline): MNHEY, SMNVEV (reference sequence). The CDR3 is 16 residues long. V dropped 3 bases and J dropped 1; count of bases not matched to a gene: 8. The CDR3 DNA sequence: TGTGCCAGCAGTTTTCTCCAGGGGGGAGAGAACACTGAAGCTTTCTTT. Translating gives CASSFLQGGENTEAFF.

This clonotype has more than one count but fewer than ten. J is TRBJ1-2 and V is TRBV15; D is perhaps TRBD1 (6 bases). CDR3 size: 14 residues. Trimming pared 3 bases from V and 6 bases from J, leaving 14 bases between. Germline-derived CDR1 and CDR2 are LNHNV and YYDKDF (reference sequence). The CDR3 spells CATSRRDTLHGYTF. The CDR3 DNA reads TGTGCCACCAGCAGGCGGGACACCTTGCATGGCTACACCTTC.

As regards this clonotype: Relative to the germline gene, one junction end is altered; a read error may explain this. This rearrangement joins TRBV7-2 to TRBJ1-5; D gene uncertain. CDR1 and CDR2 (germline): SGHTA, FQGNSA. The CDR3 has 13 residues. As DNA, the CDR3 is TGTGCCAGCAGCTTAGAGGGATATCAGTCCCAGCATTTT. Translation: CASSLEGYQSQHF.

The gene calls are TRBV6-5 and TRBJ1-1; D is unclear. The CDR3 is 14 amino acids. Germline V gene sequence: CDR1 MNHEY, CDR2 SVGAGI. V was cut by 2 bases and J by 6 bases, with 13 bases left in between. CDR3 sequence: CASSYMSGSAEAFF. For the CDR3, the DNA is TGTGCCAGCAGTTACATGTCTGGTTCTGCTGAAGCTTTCTTT.

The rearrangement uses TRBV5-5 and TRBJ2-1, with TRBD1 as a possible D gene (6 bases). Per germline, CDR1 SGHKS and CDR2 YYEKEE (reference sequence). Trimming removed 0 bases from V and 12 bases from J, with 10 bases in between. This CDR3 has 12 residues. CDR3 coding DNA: TGTGCCAGCAGCTTGGGAGGGGGTGGGCAGTTCTTC. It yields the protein CASSLGGGGQFF.

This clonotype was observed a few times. For the CDR3, the DNA is TGTGCCAGCAGTCATACGGAGACCCAGTACTTC. It translates to CASSHTETQYF. The chain combines TRBV6-2 or TRBV6-3 with TRBJ2-5, with D unclear. Trimming stripped 5 bases from V and 5 bases from J, with 6 bases between. The V gene's germline CDR1 is MNHEY and CDR2 SVGEGT. The CDR3 has 11 residues.

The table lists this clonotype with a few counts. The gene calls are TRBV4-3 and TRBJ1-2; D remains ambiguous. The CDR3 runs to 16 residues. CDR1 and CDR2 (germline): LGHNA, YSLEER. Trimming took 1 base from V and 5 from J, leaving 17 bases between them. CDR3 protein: CASSQGTREVRYGYTF. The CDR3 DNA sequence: TGCGCCAGCAGCCAAGGCACACGCGAGGTCCGGTATGGCTACACCTTC.

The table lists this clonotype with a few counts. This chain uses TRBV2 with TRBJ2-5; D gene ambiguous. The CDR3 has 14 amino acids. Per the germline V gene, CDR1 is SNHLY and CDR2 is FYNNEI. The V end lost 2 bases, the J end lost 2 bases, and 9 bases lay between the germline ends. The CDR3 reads CASSEIALQETQYF. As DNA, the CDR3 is TGTGCCAGCAGTGAAATAGCACTGCAAGAGACCCAGTACTTC.